This TCR beta chain comes out of a study of blood T cell repertoires in COVID-19. Study-level background: Some COVID-19 samples were acute and others convalescent; all came from the United States, Italy and Spain.

The assay was immunoSEQ multiplex PCR, and TCRdb's table has in-frame clones only and misses some. The profile covers 200,000 to 250,000 clones, with about 91% appearing a single time and 1.5% taken by the ten largest. The specimen was peripheral blood. The receptor was derived from a man aged 18 to 30 with active or convalescent COVID-19.

The CDR3 reads CASTPGDNSPLHF. The DNA of the CDR3 is TGTGCCAGCACCCCAGGGGACAATTCACCCCTCCACTTT. The V call is TRBV18, the J call TRBJ1-6; possibly TRBD1 for D (6 bases). The V gene's germline CDR1 is KGHSH and CDR2 LQKENI. The CDR3 contains 13 residues. Trimming removed 8 bases at V and 7 bases at J, with 12 bases between.